This passage covers 20 T cell receptor beta chains from one sample sequenced in a study of identical twins. In TCRdb, the 5' RACE reads were re-called with MiXCR into one record per CDR3 protein. The sample yields 350,000 to 400,000 distinct CDR3 sequences, approximately 8.7% seen once. The sequencing sample was made of naive T cells sorted from blood. The receptors stem from a woman aged 50 to 60 in good health.

The chain is built from TRBV7-9 and TRBJ2-1, with D perhaps given as TRBD1 or TRBD2 (6 bases each). The CDR3 extends over 15 amino acids. Germline lookup yields CDR1 SEHNR and CDR2 FQNEAQ (reference sequence). Trimming stripped 1 base from V and 12 bases from J, with 19 bases between. The CDR3 DNA is TGTGCCAGCAGCTTAGGGGGGGCAGGGGAAGTCGTGCAGTTCTTC. Translation gives CASSLGGAGEVVQFF.

This clonotype was picked up many times. This chain joins TRBV4-2 and TRBJ1-5; unclear D gene. There are 16 residues in the CDR3. V was trimmed by 1 base and J by 0 bases, leaving 10 bases between them. The germline V gene encodes CDR1 LGHNA and CDR2 YNFKEQ. The CDR3 region has the DNA TGTGCCAGCAGCCAAGCGGACGGGTATAGCAATCAGCCCCAGCATTTT. Amino acid sequence: CASSQADGYSNQPQHF.

This clonotype occurred a few times. The gene calls are TRBV11-2 and TRBJ2-4, with unresolved D. Germline V gene data show CDR1 as SGHAT and CDR2 as FQNNGV. V lost 5 bases to trimming and J lost 0 bases, with 14 bases between them. The CDR3 runs 16 residues. CDR3 nucleotide sequence: TGTGCCAGCAGCCCCCGCATGGGATTAGCCAAAAACATTCAGTACTTC. Translated, it gives CASSPRMGLAKNIQYF. The complete variable domain, with remaining parts taken from reference TRBV11-2 and TRBJ2-4, reads EAGVAQSPRYKIIEKRQSVAFWCNPISGHATLYWYQQILGQGPKLLIQFQNNGVVDDSQLPKDRFSAERLKGVDSTLKIQPAKLEDSAVYLCASSPRMGLAKNIQYFGAGTRLSVL.

A few counts support this clonotype. The chain employs TRBV11-1 and TRBJ1-1; D uncertain. The V and J ends lost 5 bases and 4 bases respectively, with 20 bases between them. Germline-derived CDR1 and CDR2 are SGHAT and FQDESV (reference sequence). This CDR3 is built from 16 residues. CDR3 protein: CASSPEGGGWSTEAFF. CDR3 DNA: TGTGCCAGCAGCCCCGAGGGAGGAGGGTGGAGCACTGAAGCTTTCTTT.

Note on this clonotype: It is likely a read error, because the conserved phenylalanine at the end of the CDR3 is missing. The DNA is omitted, as the CDR3 cannot be located on it reliably, and the CDR3 follows TCRdb's listing. The CDR3 protein is CASGKGWL. The chain joins TRBV7-6 to TRBJ2-7; the D segment call TRBD1 is taken from the table without a DNA check. The length of the CDR3 is 8 amino acids, counting both ends. Germline V gives CDR1 SGHVS, CDR2 FNYEAQ.

V gene TRBV30 combines with J gene TRBJ2-2; D uncertain. The V gene's germline CDR1 is GTSNPN and CDR2 SVGIG (reference sequence). This CDR3 has 12 residues. Trimming stripped 3 bases from V and 6 bases from J, with 8 bases between. The CDR3 sequence: CAWSLGSGELFF. Here the CDR3 DNA reads TGTGCCTGGAGCCTAGGTTCCGGGGAGCTGTTTTTT. The full variable domain, in which reference TRBV30 and TRBJ2-2 provide the parts outside the CDR3, is SQTIHQWPATLVQPVGSPLSLECTVEGTSNPNLYWYRQAAGRGLQLLFYSVGIGQISSEVPQNLSASRPQDRQFILSSKKLLLSDSGFYLCAWSLGSGELFFGEGSRLTVL.

This clonotype was seen at least ten times. The DNA of the CDR3 is TGCGCCAGCAGCCCGGACCAGCGCACCTACAATGAGCAGTTCTTC. Residues: CASSPDQRTYNEQFF. J is TRBJ2-1 and V is TRBV5-1; no firm D call. Trimming left V 4 bases short and J 2 bases short, with 13 bases between. The CDR3 contains 15 residues. The germline gives CDR1 SGHRS, CDR2 YFSETQ. Combining the CDR3 with reference TRBV5-1 and TRBJ2-1 gives the whole variable domain KAGVTQTPRYLIKTRGQQVTLSCSPISGHRSVSWYQQTPGQGLQFLFEYFSETQRNKGNFPGRFSGRQFSNSRSEMNVSTLELGDSALYLCASSPDQRTYNEQFFGPGTRLTVL.

This clonotype was seen a few times. The chain employs TRBV3-1 and TRBJ2-7; D not certain. Germline assignment: CDR1 LGHDT and CDR2 YNNKEL (reference sequence). The CDR3 loop spans 14 amino acids. With 1 base removed from V and 2 bases from J, the gap between germline ends came to 9 bases. CDR3 sequence: CASSQGSNAYEQYV. The CDR3, as DNA: TGTGCCAGCAGCCAAGGAAGTAACGCCTACGAGCAGTACGTC.

In this sample, this clonotype turned up a few times. The chain recombines TRBV20-1 with TRBJ2-1; 15 nucleotides match TRBD2. Germline V gene lookup returns CDR1 DFQATT and CDR2 SNEGSKA (reference sequence). This CDR3 has 16 amino acids. The V gene end was trimmed by 5 bases and the J gene end by 6 bases; junction bases not matched to a gene: 8. In nucleotides, the CDR3 is TGCAGTGCTTGGACTAGCGGGAGGGCCGGGGGCAATGAGCAGTTCTTC. Translation: CSAWTSGRAGGNEQFF.

The chain employs TRBV4-1 and TRBJ1-6; the D is unclear. Trimming removed 0 bases from V and 5 bases from J, with 2 bases in between. CDR1 and CDR2 (germline): MGHRA, YSYEKL. The CDR3 is 13 amino acids. The DNA for the CDR3 is TGCGCCAGCAGCCAAGATCATAATTCACCCCTCCACTTT. Encoded protein: CASSQDHNSPLHF.

V and J are TRBV12-3 or TRBV12-4 and TRBJ2-3; D is possibly TRBD1 (5 bases). Trimming removed 0 bases at V and 1 base at J, with 5 bases between. CDR3 length: 14 residues. Here the CDR3 reads CASSLATGTDTQYF. CDR3 nucleotides: TGTGCCAGCAGTTTAGCGACAGGCACAGATACGCAGTATTTT.

This clonotype was seen a handful of times. V and J are TRBV24-1 and TRBJ1-2; D uncertain. Germline V gene data show CDR1 as KGHDR and CDR2 as SFDVKD. The CDR3 has 16 residues. V lost 4 bases, J lost 6 bases, and 20 bases lay in between. CDR3 DNA: TGTGCCACCAGTGACGGGTCCCACCGACTAGGGAATGGCTACACCTTC. Its protein product is CATSDGSHRLGNGYTF.

This clonotype was recorded a few times. The V call is TRBV5-1, the J call TRBJ1-5; possibly TRBD1 for D (5 bases). CDR3 length: 14 residues. The germline V and J ends were trimmed by 1 base and 5 bases, with 10 bases remaining between them. Germline V CDR1 and CDR2: SGHRS, YFSETQ. CDR3 sequence reads: CASSLSGGDQPQHF. As DNA, the CDR3 is TGCGCCAGCAGCTTGTCCGGGGGTGATCAGCCCCAGCATTTT.

The J gene is TRBJ2-7, the V gene TRBV12-3 or TRBV12-4; 9 nucleotides line up with TRBD2. The CDR3 is 14 residues long. V trimming: 5 bases; J trimming: 0 bases; junction bases outside the gene matches: 2. The DNA for the CDR3 is TGTGCCAGCAGTATTAGCGGGAGCTCCTACGAGCAGTACGTC. Translation: CASSISGSSYEQYV.

This clonotype was counted many times. J is TRBJ2-3 and V is TRBV9; 13 nucleotides agree with TRBD2. Germline V gene data show CDR1 as SGDLS and CDR2 as YYNGEE. Losses at the gene ends were 0 bases for V and 6 bases for J; bases not matched to a gene: 1. This CDR3 spans 15 amino acids. CDR3 in amino acids: CASSVGLAGGDTQYF. The CDR3 coding sequence is TGTGCCAGCAGCGTAGGACTAGCGGGAGGCGATACGCAGTATTTT.

This clonotype was counted only a few times. The chain couples TRBV30 to TRBJ1-5, with D unclear. V lost 5 bases and J lost 2, with 16 bases in between. The CDR3 contains 15 residues. Germline V gene sequence: CDR1 GTSNPN, CDR2 SVGIG (reference sequence). The CDR3 loop is CAWGAYGSGNQPQHF. Here the CDR3 DNA reads TGTGCCTGGGGAGCCTACGGGAGCGGCAATCAGCCCCAGCATTTT.

This clonotype was detected a few times. The V and J genes are TRBV20-1 and TRBJ2-5, with D perhaps TRBD2 (5 bases). This CDR3 is 14 amino acids long. The germline gives CDR1 DFQATT, CDR2 SNEGSKA (reference sequence). The V and J ends lost 6 bases and 5 bases respectively, with 19 bases between them. CDR3 DNA: TGCAGTGCCGTATACCCACGGGGTGCGGAGACCCAGTACTTC. Protein product: CSAVYPRGAETQYF.

The table lists this clonotype with a few counts. The chain couples TRBV5-1 to TRBJ2-5; D call uncertain. The germline V gene encodes CDR1 SGHRS and CDR2 YFSETQ. This CDR3 has 14 residues. V was cut by 0 bases and J by 2 bases, with 8 bases left in between. CDR3 nucleotide sequence: TGCGCCAGCAGCTTGGAGTCTGCTCAAGAGACCCAGTACTTC. Protein: CASSLESAQETQYF.

This sequence joins TRBV29-1 and TRBJ2-7, with D perhaps TRBD2 (5 bases). This CDR3 spans 13 amino acids. The germline V and J ends were trimmed by 1 base and 1 base, with 8 bases remaining between them. In germline, CDR1 is SQVTM, CDR2 ANQGSEA. CDR3 sequence (DNA): TGCAGCGTTGAAGCACCGGGGTCCTACGAGCAGTACTTC. Translated: CSVEAPGSYEQYF.

This clonotype was observed many times. V is TRBV20-1 and J is TRBJ2-3; tentative D call: TRBD2 (6 bases). Trimming removed 5 bases at V and 6 bases at J, with 21 bases between. This CDR3 is 15 amino acids long. In germline, CDR1 is DFQATT, CDR2 SNEGSKA (reference sequence). The CDR3 spells CSAVLWDSVSDTQYF. DNA of the CDR3: TGCAGTGCTGTTCTTTGGGACTCCGTCTCTGATACGCAGTATTTT.